This T cell receptor (beta chain) was captured in a study of blood T cell repertoires in COVID-19. Study-wide context: The study drew acute and convalescent COVID-19 samples from the United States, Italy and Spain. T cells, B-cell-depleted T cells, or PBMCs supplied cDNA or gDNA.

This clone was found once. CDR3 size: 16 residues. V lost 1 base and J 7 bases, leaving 16 bases between the germline ends. The germline V gene has CDR1 SGHTA and CDR2 FQGNSA. Per the original data handling: Counts of nucleated cells, estimated from reference gene primer amplification, were obtained. The table came from immunoSEQ multiplex PCR; TCRdb's copy has only in-frame clones and leaves some out. V and J calls and clone size are given by that table; D and trimming were obtained from the DNA. Of 35,000 to 45,000 clones listed, roughly 78% are singletons. The sample was peripheral blood. This receptor was taken from a man in his 70s with acute or convalescent COVID-19. The chain employs TRBV7-2 and TRBJ1-4; D possibly corresponds to TRBD1 (5 bases). CDR3 protein: CASSLGWTGGGEKLFF. CDR3 bases: TGTGCCAGCAGCTTAGGCTGGACCGGGGGTGGTGAAAAACTGTTTTTT.